The 25 T cell receptor beta chains in this list originate from one sample, sequenced in a study of beta chain features in type 1 diabetes (dated by TCRdb to the late 2010s). Paper-wide results and their limitations: Type 1 diabetes patients showed a moderate but significant shortening of TCRB CDR3 length in all four CD4+ subsets.

Which antigens these TCRs recognize remains unknown. The library was made by the immunoSEQ multiplex PCR assay. The High Capacity cDNA Reverse Transcription Kit was used to reverse transcribe all of the isolated RNA, meaning that expressed TCRB transcripts were what got sequenced. TCRdb retrieved this table from immuneACCESS and kept in-frame rearrangements only. Not all clones are present; in checked studies, unresolved V genes account for under half, and no reason is known for the remainder. The sample records around 160,000 clones, approximately 9% of which are singletons. The top ten clonotypes cover over 0.45% of the sample. Sequencing was performed on central memory CD4+ T cells from blood. These receptor sequences come from a young woman with type 1 diabetes.

The chain employs TRBV7-9 and TRBJ1-2, with 8 bases fitting TRBD1. V shed 3 bases and J 3 bases; nucleotides not matched to a gene: 0. The CDR3 loop spans 13 amino acids. In germline, CDR1 is SEHNR, CDR2 FQNEAQ (reference sequence). The DNA of the CDR3 is TGTGCCAGCAGCTTGACAGGGGACTATGGCTACACCTTC. It is translated as CASSLTGDYGYTF.

This clone showed up just a few times. CDR3 DNA: TGTGCCACCAGCAGGGGACTTGGCGGCAATCAGCCCCAGCATTTT. Its protein is CATSRGLGGNQPQHF. This chain connects TRBV15 to TRBJ1-5; D is possibly TRBD1 (5 bases). The length of the CDR3 is 15 residues. With 3 bases removed from V and 2 bases from J, the gap between germline ends came to 11 bases. Germline CDR1 reads LNHNV; CDR2 reads YYDKDF (reference sequence).

The V call is TRBV4-3, the J call TRBJ2-6, with D hard to call. The CDR3 extends over 18 amino acids. Trimming stripped 0 bases from V and 0 bases from J, with 12 bases between. In germline, CDR1 is LGHNA, CDR2 YSLEER. CDR3 bases: TGCGCCAGCAGCCAAGATCGGGTCAGCCGCTCTGGGGCCAACGTCCTGACTTTC. This encodes CASSQDRVSRSGANVLTF.

The V call is TRBV4-1, the J call TRBJ2-1; the D gene is possibly TRBD2 (5 bases). Trimming stripped 5 bases from V and 2 bases from J, with 10 bases between. Germline lookup yields CDR1 MGHRA and CDR2 YSYEKL. There are 14 residues in the CDR3. CDR3: CASSAGNAYNEQFF. CDR3 nucleotide sequence: TGCGCCAGCAGCGCGGGCAACGCCTACAATGAGCAGTTCTTC.

The rearrangement joins TRBV9 to TRBJ2-7, with 9 nucleotides matching TRBD2. The V gene end was trimmed by 0 bases and the J gene end by 3 bases; junction bases not matched to a gene: 1. The CDR3 covers 14 residues. Germline V gene lookup returns CDR1 SGDLS and CDR2 YYNGEE. In nucleotides, the CDR3 is TGTGCCAGCAGCGTAGCTAGCGGGAACTACGAGCAGTACTTC. This sequence encodes CASSVASGNYEQYF.

A few counts support this clone. The genes are TRBV29-1 and TRBJ1-1; 7 bases agree with TRBD1. The CDR3 sequence is 13 residues long. Trimming removed 4 bases from V and 1 base from J; junction bases left unmatched: 3. The germline V gene has CDR1 SQVTM and CDR2 ANQGSEA. For the CDR3, the DNA is TGCAGCGTTGGACAGGGAGCGAACACTGAAGCTTTCTTT. It yields the protein CSVGQGANTEAFF.

This clone has just a few counts. The chain carries TRBV7-9 and TRBJ2-5, with D possibly being TRBD2 (6 bases). The germline V gene has CDR1 SEHNR and CDR2 FQNEAQ (reference sequence). V lost 1 base and J 1 base, leaving 13 bases between the germline ends. CDR3 length: 16 amino acids. The CDR3 spells CASSLDTRGRQETQYF. As DNA, the CDR3 is TGTGCCAGCAGCTTAGATACGCGGGGTCGCCAAGAGACCCAGTACTTC. The entire variable domain, with the rest obtained from reference TRBV7-9 and TRBJ2-5, is as follows: DTGVSQNPRHKITKRGQNVTFRCDPISEHNRLYWYRQTLGQGPEFLTYFQNEAQLEKSRLLSDRFSAERPKGSFSTLEIQRTEQGDSAMYLCASSLDTRGRQETQYFGPGTRLLVL.

The chain recombines TRBV7-9 with TRBJ1-2; 9 bases fit TRBD1. Germline CDR1 is SEHNR and CDR2 is FQNEAQ (reference sequence). Trimming at V came to 3 bases and at J to 4 bases, leaving 6 bases not matched to a gene. The CDR3 runs to 15 residues. The CDR3: CASSLGTGSTYGYTF. CDR3 coding DNA: TGTGCCAGCAGCTTGGGGACAGGGTCGACCTATGGCTACACCTTC. Combining the CDR3 with reference TRBV7-9 and TRBJ1-2 gives the whole variable domain DTGVSQNPRHKITKRGQNVTFRCDPISEHNRLYWYRQTLGQGPEFLTYFQNEAQLEKSRLLSDRFSAERPKGSFSTLEIQRTEQGDSAMYLCASSLGTGSTYGYTFGSGTRLTVV.

This clone was counted between two and nine times. The V gene is TRBV7-4, the J gene TRBJ2-7; TRBD2 agrees at 8 bases. CDR1 is SGHVT and CDR2 is SQSDAQ in the germline V gene. The CDR3 is 15 amino acids. Trimming removed 4 bases from V and 2 bases from J; junction bases left unmatched: 7. CDR3 amino acids: CASSSGGQGAYEQYF. The CDR3 DNA is TGTGCCAGCAGCTCGGGGGGGCAGGGAGCCTACGAGCAGTACTTC.

This rearrangement joins TRBV4-3 to TRBJ1-4, with 8 bases matching TRBD1. Germline V gene data show CDR1 as LGHNA and CDR2 as YSLEER. The junction had 3 bases not matched to a gene; V was cut back by 0 bases and J by 6 bases. The CDR3 covers 15 residues. DNA of the CDR3: TGCGCCAGCAGCCAAGACCCAGGGGGCGATGAAAAACTGTTTTTT. Encoded protein: CASSQDPGGDEKLFF.

This clone was counted a few times. This rearrangement joins TRBV6-5 to TRBJ2-5; D unresolved. V was cut by 6 bases and J by 5 bases, with 13 bases left in between. The CDR3 contains 13 residues. CDR1 is MNHEY and CDR2 is SVGAGI in the germline V gene. The CDR3 spells CASRPYLGETQYF. The CDR3 DNA sequence: TGTGCCAGCAGACCTTATCTCGGGGAGACCCAGTACTTC.

V is TRBV7-2 and J is TRBJ2-7, with 10 nucleotides matching TRBD2. Per the germline V gene, CDR1 is SGHTA and CDR2 is FQGNSA. J gave up 3 bases and V 5 bases, and 4 bases lay outside the gene matches. The CDR3 consists of 14 residues. The CDR3 nucleotides read TGTGCCAGCAGCGAGCGGGGGGGGTACTACGAGCAGTACTTC. Translation: CASSERGGYYEQYF.

The rearrangement joins TRBV11-2 to TRBJ2-4; the match to TRBD1 covers 7 bases. With V trimmed by 2 bases and J by 5 bases, 0 bases remained unmatched. The CDR3 is made up of 13 amino acids. Germline assignment: CDR1 SGHAT and CDR2 FQNNGV. The CDR3 DNA follows: TGTGCCAGCAGCTTACAGGGGGAAAACATTCAGTACTTC. This encodes CASSLQGENIQYF.

This clone was detected only a few times. J is TRBJ2-7 and V is TRBV6-5; 9 bases map to TRBD2. The trim removed 4 bases at V and 3 bases at J, leaving 7 bases unmatched. The CDR3 is made up of 15 amino acids. Germline values: CDR1 MNHEY, CDR2 SVGAGI. The CDR3 protein is CASSSGSSGDYEQYF. CDR3 coding DNA: TGTGCCAGCAGTTCTGGTTCTAGCGGGGACTACGAGCAGTACTTC.

The V and J genes are TRBV5-6 and TRBJ2-7; D not resolved. Trimming pared 7 bases from V and 6 bases from J, leaving 17 bases between. CDR1 is SGHDT and CDR2 is YYEEEE in the germline V gene. There are 13 residues in the CDR3. The CDR3 DNA sequence: TGTGCCAGCTCCAGGTTCCTACCGGTCGAGCAGTACTTC. Its protein product is CASSRFLPVEQYF.

This chain links TRBV4-3 with TRBJ1-1, with 8 bases identical to TRBD1. Trimming took 2 bases from V and 6 from J; bases not matched to a gene: 2. From germline, CDR1 is LGHNA and CDR2 YSLEER. This CDR3 contains 13 residues. The CDR3, as DNA: TGCGCCAGCAGCCAACAGGGGGCTCCTGAAGCTTTCTTT. Translating it yields CASSQQGAPEAFF.

The CDR3: CASSQDKTGGEKLFF. The CDR3 DNA reads as TGCGCCAGCAGCCAAGACAAGACAGGGGGTGAAAAACTGTTTTTT. The chain recombines TRBV4-3 with TRBJ1-4, with 9 positions matching TRBD1. Germline V gene sequence: CDR1 LGHNA, CDR2 YSLEER. Trimming at V came to 0 bases and at J to 7 bases, leaving 3 bases not matched to a gene. This CDR3 has 15 residues.

The genes are TRBV19 and TRBJ2-2; 9 positions agree with TRBD1. The CDR3 has 14 residues. V lost 6 bases to trimming and J lost 8 bases; unmatched junction nucleotides: 7. CDR1 is LNHDA, CDR2 SQIVND, per germline (reference sequence). The CDR3 sequence: CASRTGGTLGELFF. The CDR3, as DNA: TGTGCCAGTAGAACAGGGGGCACTCTAGGGGAGCTGTTTTTT.

This clone was counted only a few times. The rearrangement uses TRBV21-1 and TRBJ2-2; TRBD1 is the table's D call, not checked against the DNA. TRBV21-1 represents a pseudogene. This CDR3 has 17 residues. CDR3 nucleotide sequence: TGTGCCAGCAGCAAAGGGGCCGGGACAGGGGGTTCCGGGGAGCTGTTTTTT. Amino acids: CASSKGAGTGGSGELFF.

This rearrangement joins TRBV14 to TRBJ2-7; perhaps TRBD1 as D (5 bases). The length of the CDR3 is 14 residues. Between the trimmed V and J ends, which lost 2 bases and 1 base, there was a span of 9 bases. Germline loops: CDR1 SGHDN, CDR2 FVKESK. The CDR3 DNA reads TGTGCCAGCAGCCAAACCAGACAGTCCTACGAGCAGTACTTC. Its translation is CASSQTRQSYEQYF. Full variable domain (missing parts from reference TRBV14 and TRBJ2-7): EAGVTQFPSHSVIEKGQTVTLRCDPISGHDNLYWYRRVMGKEIKFLLHFVKESKQDESGMPNNRFLAERTGGTYSTLKVQPAELEDSGVYFCASSQTRQSYEQYFGPGTRLTVT.

V usage is TRBV5-1 and J usage is TRBJ2-1, with 9 positions matching TRBD1. Trimming took 3 bases from V and 13 from J; bases not matched to a gene: 14. Germline V CDR1 and CDR2: SGHRS, YFSETQ. This CDR3 comprises 15 residues. CDR3 in amino acids: CASSSGTGQGSEQFF. The DNA for the CDR3 is TGCGCCAGCAGCTCCGGGACAGGGCAGGGTTCGGAACAGTTCTTC.

V is TRBV6-5 and J is TRBJ1-2; D is unclear. Trimming cost V 6 bases and J 6 bases, with 11 bases left between them. Germline CDR1 is MNHEY and CDR2 is SVGAGI. CDR3 size: 12 residues. The DNA for the CDR3 is TGTGCCAGCAGGGACTCAGGAGATGGCTACACCTTC. Protein sequence: CASRDSGDGYTF.

The rearrangement links TRBV7-3 to TRBJ2-1; D might be TRBD1 (5 bases). Per germline, CDR1 SGHTA and CDR2 FQGTGA. Trimming pared 2 bases from V and 15 bases from J, leaving 14 bases between. The CDR3 length is 12 residues. CDR3 nucleotides: TGTGCCAGCAGCTTATTTCAGGGAATTCTGTTCTTC. This sequence encodes CASSLFQGILFF.

The rearrangement links TRBV9 to TRBJ2-7; 12 bases align to TRBD2. CDR3 length: 16 residues. V shed 3 bases and J 5 bases; nucleotides not matched to a gene: 9. CDR1 is SGDLS and CDR2 is YYNGEE in the germline V gene. The CDR3 protein is CASSEGTSGPVNEQYF. The CDR3 DNA reads as TGTGCCAGCAGCGAGGGGACTAGCGGGCCTGTCAACGAGCAGTACTTC.

V is TRBV28 and J is TRBJ1-2, with 8 bases matching TRBD1. Per germline, CDR1 MDHEN and CDR2 SYDVKM. V gave up 4 bases and J gave up 4 bases; unmatched junction bases: 8. The CDR3 length is 15 residues. The CDR3 coding sequence is TGTGCCAGCAGTTCAAAGGGACAGGAGTTCTATGGCTACACCTTC. Translation gives CASSSKGQEFYGYTF.